This TCR beta chain was obtained from a study of T cells after yellow fever vaccination. For the study at large: For low cell numbers, libraries were made with SMART-Seq v4 Ultra Low Input.

Study-level findings and limits: From the bulk population, abundant clonotypes could contaminate and appear within FACS-sorted repertoires. Re-detected after boosting: most primary clones, almost 98% of CD4 and roughly 88% of CD8. When the response was secondary, it was weaker but reached its peak faster, day 5 versus 15.

Trimming cost V 5 bases and J 8 bases, with 15 bases left between them. This CDR3 is 14 amino acids long. CDR1 and CDR2 (germline): MNHEY, SMNVEV (reference sequence). TCRdb processed the 5' RACE reads anew with MiXCR; each CDR3 protein has one entry. Among about 250,000 distinct CDR3 sequences listed, more than 3.5% were seen once. This clonotype was counted many times. What it recognizes is unknown. The receptor was derived from a man younger than 35 who received the YFV17D yellow fever vaccine. The rearrangement links TRBV27 to TRBJ1-4; weak D call: TRBD1 (5 bases). The sample in question was PBMCs, obtained 15 days after the yellow fever booster vaccination. CDR3: CASSLLGADEKLFF. In nucleotides, the CDR3 is TGTGCCAGCAGTCTCCTCGGGGCGGACGAAAAACTGTTTTTT. Based on the CDR3 plus reference TRBV27 and TRBJ1-4, the full variable domain is EAQVTQNPRYLITVTGKKLTVTCSQNMNHEYMSWYRQDPGLGLRQIYYSMNVEVTDKGDVPEGYKVSRKEKRNFPLILESPSPNQTSLYFCASSLLGADEKLFFGSGTQLSVL.